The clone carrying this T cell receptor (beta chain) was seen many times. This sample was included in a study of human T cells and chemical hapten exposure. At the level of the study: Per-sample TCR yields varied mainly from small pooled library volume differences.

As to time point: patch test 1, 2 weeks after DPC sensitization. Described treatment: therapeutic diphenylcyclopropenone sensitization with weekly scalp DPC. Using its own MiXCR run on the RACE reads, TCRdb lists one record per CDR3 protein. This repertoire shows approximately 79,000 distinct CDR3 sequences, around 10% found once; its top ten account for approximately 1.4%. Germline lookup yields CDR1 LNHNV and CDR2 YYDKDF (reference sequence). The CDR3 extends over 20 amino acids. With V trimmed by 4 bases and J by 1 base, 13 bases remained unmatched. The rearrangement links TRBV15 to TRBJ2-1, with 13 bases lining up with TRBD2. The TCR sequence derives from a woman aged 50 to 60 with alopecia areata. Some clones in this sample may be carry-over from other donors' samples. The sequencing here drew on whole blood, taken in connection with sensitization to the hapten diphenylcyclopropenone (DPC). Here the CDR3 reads CATSISLTSGRPWSYNEQFF. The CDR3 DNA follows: TGTGCCACCAGCATTTCCCTGACTAGCGGGAGGCCCTGGTCCTACAATGAGCAGTTCTTC.